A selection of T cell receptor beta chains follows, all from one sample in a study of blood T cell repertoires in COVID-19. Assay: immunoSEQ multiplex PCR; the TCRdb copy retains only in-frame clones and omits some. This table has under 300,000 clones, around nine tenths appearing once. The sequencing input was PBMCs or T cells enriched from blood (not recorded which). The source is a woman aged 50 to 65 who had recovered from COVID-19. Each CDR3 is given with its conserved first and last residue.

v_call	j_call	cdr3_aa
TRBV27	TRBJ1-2	CASSLRAGYGYTF
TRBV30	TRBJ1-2	CAWSEQGNYGYTF
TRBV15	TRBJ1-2	CATSPGQPGIYGYTF
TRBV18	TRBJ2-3	CASSQGQPFRTDTQYF
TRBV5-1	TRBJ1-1	CASNPTGGEGTEAFF
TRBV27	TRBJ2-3	CASRVSGTVGTDTQYF
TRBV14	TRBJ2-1	CASSHPFLAGVNEQFF
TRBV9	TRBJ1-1	CASSSRSGTGDTEAFF
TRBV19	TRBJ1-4	CASSIGGTGYEKLFF
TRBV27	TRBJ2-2	CASSFRGESGELFF
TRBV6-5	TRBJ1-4	CASKEEGATNEKLFF
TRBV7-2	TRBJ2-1	CASSFGFSGSIYPNEQFF
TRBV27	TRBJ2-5	CASSPLKGRGVETQYF
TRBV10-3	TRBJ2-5	CAISDTSVQETQYF
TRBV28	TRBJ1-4	CASSFRGRAGEKLFF
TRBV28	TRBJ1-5	CASSPGDNSNQPQHF
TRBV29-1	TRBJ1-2	CSVVRQGGNGYTF
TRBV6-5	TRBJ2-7	CASSYSNSYEQYF
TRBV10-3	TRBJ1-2	CAIRGDNLLDYTF
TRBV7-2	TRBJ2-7	CASSLTGNSYEQYF
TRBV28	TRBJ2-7	CAIGPGGISYEQYF
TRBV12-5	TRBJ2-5	CASGNYMGQKRTQYF
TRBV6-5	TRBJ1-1	CASSNPGQGNTEAFF